A selection of T cell receptor beta chains follows, all from one sample in a study of monozygotic twins with cystic fibrosis. Produced via immunoSEQ multiplex PCR; TCRdb's table is partial and in-frame only. Of 20,000 to 30,000 clones detected, 96% appear once; the ten largest clones hold approximately 3%. Sequencing input: blood. The receptors derive from a girl aged 2-15 years with cystic fibrosis. Both conserved end residues are part of each CDR3. The D gene is left open where the match is weak.

cdr3_nt cdr3_aa j_call cdr3_length d_call v_call
TGTGCCAGTAGTATTCGACAGGGAGATAGCTATGGCTACACCTTC CASSIRQGDSYGYTF TRBJ1-2 15 TRBD1 TRBV19
TGTGCCAGCAGCTTGGCTAGCTCAGTACCCCAGCAGTACTTC CASSLASSVPQQYF TRBJ2-7 14 NA TRBV5-8
TGTGCCAGCAGTAGCCCAACCGGGGTAAGTCAGCCCCAGCATTTT CASSSPTGVSQPQHF TRBJ1-5 15 NA TRBV28
TGTGCCAGCAGCCAAGCCACAGGGTCAATTGCAGACACCGGGGAGCTGTTTTTT CASSQATGSIADTGELFF TRBJ2-2 18 NA TRBV14
TGTGCCAGTAGTACGGACTCCAGAGGGTATCAGCCCCAGCATTTT CASSTDSRGYQPQHF TRBJ1-5 15 NA TRBV19
TGTGCCAGCAGTGAAGTTTTGGGGTTGGGTGGCGAGCAGTACTTC CASSEVLGLGGEQYF TRBJ2-7 15 NA TRBV6-1
TGTGCTAGCTCCACGCCGGGACAGCACTACGAGCAGTACTTC CASSTPGQHYEQYF TRBJ2-7 14 TRBD1 TRBV12-5
TGTGCCAGTGACAGGGACTCTAACTATGGCTACACCTTC CASDRDSNYGYTF TRBJ1-2 13 TRBD1 TRBV10-3
TGTGCCAGCAGGGGACTAGCGGGTCCCACAGATACGCAGTATTTT CASRGLAGPTDTQYF TRBJ2-3 15 TRBD2 TRBV27
TGCAGCGTTGAGTCAGGGAGTGTAGCGGGAGTGACCTACGAGCAGTACTTC CSVESGSVAGVTYEQYF TRBJ2-7 17 TRBD2 TRBV29-1
TGTGCCAGCAGTTCTGGGGGGACCTACGAGCAGTACTTC CASSSGGTYEQYF TRBJ2-7 13 NA TRBV27